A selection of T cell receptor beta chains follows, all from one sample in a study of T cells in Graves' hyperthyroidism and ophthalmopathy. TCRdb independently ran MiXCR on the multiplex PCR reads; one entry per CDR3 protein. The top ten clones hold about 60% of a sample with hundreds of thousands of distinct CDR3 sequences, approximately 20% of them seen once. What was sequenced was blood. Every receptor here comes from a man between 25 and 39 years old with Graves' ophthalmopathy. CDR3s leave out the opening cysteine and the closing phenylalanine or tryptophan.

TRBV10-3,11,AIRGSEGQPQH
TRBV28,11,ASCPSGTGTLH
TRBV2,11,ASRGGGINEQF
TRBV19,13,ASSKGQGSNGELF
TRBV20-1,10,SAARGQDEQY
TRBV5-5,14,ASSPRTASGANVLT
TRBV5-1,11,ASSLTQGYEQY
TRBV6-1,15,ASKQLAGGGSYNEQF
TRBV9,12,ASSARLAGNEQF
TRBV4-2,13,ASSARLAGPYEQY
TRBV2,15,ASKQAGGPRSTGELF
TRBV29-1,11,SGTSGSGNEQF
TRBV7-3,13,ASSRLGGPGEKLF
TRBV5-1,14,ASSSRGGGMGTEAF
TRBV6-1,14,ASSVYDHTRNQPQH
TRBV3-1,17,ASSHGVTFRDRTTGELF
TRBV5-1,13,ASSPGTGGPGELF
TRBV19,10,ASSSGNYGYT
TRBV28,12,ASSLTEGSQPQH
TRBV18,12,ASSPITNTGELF
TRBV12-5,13,ASGPGLVQYNEQF
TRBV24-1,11,ASQSRGNDIQY
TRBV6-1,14,ASFPVGQGRSYEQY
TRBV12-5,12,ASGLPPPVGTQY
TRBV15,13,ATSSDSIFNQPQH
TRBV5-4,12,ASRSGVQNNEQF
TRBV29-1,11,SGRLDDYNEQF
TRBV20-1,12,SADRGFGGNEQF
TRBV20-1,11,SANRGQRTEAF
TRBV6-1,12,ASRRERGQETQY
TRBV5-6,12,ASSQDQGFGGYT
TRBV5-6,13,ASSLATGPGNTIY
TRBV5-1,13,ASSLAGGPTYEQY
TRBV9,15,ASSLGLAGSSTDTQY
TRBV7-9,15,ASSPDPGTARSREQY
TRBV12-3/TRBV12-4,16,ASSDGLGRPPLNTEAF